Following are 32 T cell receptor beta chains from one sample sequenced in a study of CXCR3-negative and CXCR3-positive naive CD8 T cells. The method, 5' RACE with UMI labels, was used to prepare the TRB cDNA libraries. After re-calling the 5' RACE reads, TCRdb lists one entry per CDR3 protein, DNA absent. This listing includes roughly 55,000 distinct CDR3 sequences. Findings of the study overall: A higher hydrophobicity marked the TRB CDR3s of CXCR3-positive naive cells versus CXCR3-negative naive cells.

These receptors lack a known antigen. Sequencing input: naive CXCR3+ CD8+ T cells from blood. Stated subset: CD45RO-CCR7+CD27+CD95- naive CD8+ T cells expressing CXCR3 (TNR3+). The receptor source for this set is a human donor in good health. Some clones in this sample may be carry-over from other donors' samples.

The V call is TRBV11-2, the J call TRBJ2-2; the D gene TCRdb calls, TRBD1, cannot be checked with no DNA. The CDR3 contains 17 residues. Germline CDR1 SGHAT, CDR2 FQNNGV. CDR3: CASSLKYRGYDTGELFF.

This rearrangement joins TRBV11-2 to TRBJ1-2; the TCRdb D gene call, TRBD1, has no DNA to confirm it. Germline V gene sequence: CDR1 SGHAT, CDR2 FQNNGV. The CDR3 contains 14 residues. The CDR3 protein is CASSLLDSSFGYTF.

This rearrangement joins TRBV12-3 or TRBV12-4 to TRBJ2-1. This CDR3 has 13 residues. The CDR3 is CASRGSPRNEQFF.

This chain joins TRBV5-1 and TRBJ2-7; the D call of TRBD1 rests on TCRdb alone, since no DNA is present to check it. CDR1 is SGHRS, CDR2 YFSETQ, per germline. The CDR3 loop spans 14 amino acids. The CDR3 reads CASSLEGQSYEQYF.

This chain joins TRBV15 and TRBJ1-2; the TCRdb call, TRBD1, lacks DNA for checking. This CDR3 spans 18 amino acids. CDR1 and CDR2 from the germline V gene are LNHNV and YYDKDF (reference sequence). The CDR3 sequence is CATSGPGTGEISNYGYTF.

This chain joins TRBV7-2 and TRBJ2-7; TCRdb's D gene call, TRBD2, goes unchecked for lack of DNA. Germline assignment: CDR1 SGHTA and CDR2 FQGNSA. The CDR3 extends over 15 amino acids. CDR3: CASSLERGGFYEQYF.

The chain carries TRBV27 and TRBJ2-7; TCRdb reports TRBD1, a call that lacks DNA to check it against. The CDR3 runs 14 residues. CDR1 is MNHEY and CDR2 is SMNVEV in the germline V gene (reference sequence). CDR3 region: CASSFSGGTYEQYF.

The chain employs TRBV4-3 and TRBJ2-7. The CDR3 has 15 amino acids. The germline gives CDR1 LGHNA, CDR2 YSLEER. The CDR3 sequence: CASSQDYQVAYEQYF.

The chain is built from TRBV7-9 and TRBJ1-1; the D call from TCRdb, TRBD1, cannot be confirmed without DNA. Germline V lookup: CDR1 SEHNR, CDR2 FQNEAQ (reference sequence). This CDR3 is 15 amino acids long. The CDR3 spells CASSLSPGQMDEAFF.

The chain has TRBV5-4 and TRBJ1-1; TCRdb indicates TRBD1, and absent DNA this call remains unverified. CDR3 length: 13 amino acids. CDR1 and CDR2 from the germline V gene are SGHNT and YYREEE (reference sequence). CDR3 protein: CASSATGVTEAFF. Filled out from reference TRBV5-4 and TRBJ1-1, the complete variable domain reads ETGVTQSPTHLIKTRGQQVTLRCSSQSGHNTVSWYQQALGQGPQFIFQYYREEENGRGNFPPRFSGLQFPNYSSELNVNALELDDSALYLCASSATGVTEAFFGQGTRLTVV.

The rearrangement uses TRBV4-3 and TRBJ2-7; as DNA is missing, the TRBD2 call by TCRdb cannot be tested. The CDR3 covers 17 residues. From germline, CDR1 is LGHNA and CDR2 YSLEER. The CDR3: CASSQDRVGRGPYEQYF.

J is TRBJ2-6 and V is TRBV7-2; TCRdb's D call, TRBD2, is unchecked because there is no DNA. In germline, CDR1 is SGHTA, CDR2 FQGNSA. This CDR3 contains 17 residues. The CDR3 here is CASSLIVVGSGANVLTF. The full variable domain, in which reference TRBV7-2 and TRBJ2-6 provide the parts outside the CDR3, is GAGVSQSPSNKVTEKGKDVELRCDPISGHTALYWYRQSLGQGLEFLIYFQGNSAPDKSGLPSDRFSAERTGGSVSTLTIQRTQQEDSAVYLCASSLIVVGSGANVLTFGAGSRLTVL.

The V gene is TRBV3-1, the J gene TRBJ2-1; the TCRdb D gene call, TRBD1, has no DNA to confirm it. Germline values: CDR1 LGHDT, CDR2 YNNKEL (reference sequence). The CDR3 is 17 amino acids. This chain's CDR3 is CASSQEDRGPLYNEQFF.

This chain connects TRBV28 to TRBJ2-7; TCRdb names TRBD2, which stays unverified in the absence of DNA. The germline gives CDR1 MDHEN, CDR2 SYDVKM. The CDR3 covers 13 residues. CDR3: CATWTSGAYEQYF. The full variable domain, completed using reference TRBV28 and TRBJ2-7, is DVKVTQSSRYLVKRTGEKVFLECVQDMDHENMFWYRQDPGLGLRLIYFSYDVKMKEKGDIPEGYSVSREKKERFSLILESASTNQTSMYLCATWTSGAYEQYFGPGTRLTVT.

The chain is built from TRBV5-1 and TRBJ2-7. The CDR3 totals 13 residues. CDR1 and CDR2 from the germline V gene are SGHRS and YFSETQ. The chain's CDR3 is CASSLSLFYEQYF. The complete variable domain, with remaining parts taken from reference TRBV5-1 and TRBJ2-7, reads KAGVTQTPRYLIKTRGQQVTLSCSPISGHRSVSWYQQTPGQGLQFLFEYFSETQRNKGNFPGRFSGRQFSNSRSEMNVSTLELGDSALYLCASSLSLFYEQYFGPGTRLTVT.

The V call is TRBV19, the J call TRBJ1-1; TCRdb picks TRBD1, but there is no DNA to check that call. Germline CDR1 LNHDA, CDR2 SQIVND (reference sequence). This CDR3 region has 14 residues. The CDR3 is CASSGDTPNTEAFF.

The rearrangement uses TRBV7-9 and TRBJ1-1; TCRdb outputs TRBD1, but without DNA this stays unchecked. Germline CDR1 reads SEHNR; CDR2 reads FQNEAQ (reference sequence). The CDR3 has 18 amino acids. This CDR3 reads CASSSPGSGRPEDTEAFF.

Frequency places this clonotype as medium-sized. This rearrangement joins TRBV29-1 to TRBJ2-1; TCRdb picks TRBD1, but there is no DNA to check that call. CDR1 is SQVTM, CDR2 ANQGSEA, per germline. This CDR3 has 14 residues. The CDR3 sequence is CSVDWGAGNGEQFF.

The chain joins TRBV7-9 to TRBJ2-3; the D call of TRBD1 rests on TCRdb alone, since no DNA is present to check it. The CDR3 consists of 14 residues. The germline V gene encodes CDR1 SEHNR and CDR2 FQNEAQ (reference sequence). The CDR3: CASSFDRGTDTQYF.

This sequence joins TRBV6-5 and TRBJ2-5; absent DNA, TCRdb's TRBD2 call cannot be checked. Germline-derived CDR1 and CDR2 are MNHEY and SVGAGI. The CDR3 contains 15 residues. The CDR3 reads CASSQLAGSGETQYF.

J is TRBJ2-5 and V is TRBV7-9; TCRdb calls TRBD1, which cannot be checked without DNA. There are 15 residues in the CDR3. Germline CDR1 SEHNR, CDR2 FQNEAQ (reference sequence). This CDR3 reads CASTWGRGNQETQYF.

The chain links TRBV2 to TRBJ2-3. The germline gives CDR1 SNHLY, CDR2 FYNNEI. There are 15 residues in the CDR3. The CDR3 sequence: CASFDRLDSTDTQYF.

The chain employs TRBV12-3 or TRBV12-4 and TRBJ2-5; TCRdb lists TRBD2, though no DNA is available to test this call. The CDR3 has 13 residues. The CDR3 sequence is CASSLPGRETQYF.

The CDR3 spells CASSQGLAGILQDTQYF. J is TRBJ2-3 and V is TRBV12-3 or TRBV12-4; TCRdb names TRBD2, which stays unverified in the absence of DNA. The CDR3 consists of 17 residues.

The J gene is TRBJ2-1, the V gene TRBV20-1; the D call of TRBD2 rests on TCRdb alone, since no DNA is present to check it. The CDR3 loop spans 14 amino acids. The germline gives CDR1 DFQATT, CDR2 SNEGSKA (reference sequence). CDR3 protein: CSASTGLAGLEQFF.

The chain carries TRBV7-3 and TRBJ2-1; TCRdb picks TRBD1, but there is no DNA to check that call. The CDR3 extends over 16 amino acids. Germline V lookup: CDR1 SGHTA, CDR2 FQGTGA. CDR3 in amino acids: CASNPGVPTSYNEQFF. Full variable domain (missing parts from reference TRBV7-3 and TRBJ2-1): GAGVSQTPSNKVTEKGKYVELRCDPISGHTALYWYRQSLGQGPEFLIYFQGTGAADDSGLPNDRFFAVRPEGSVSTLKIQRTERGDSAVYLCASNPGVPTSYNEQFFGPGTRLTVL.

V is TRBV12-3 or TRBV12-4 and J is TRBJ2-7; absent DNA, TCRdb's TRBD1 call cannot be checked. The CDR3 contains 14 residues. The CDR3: CASSPTVTPYEQYF.

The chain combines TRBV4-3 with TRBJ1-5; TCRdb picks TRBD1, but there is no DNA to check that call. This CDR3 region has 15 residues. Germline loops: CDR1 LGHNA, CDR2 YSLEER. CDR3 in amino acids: CASSLGQGSGQPQHF.

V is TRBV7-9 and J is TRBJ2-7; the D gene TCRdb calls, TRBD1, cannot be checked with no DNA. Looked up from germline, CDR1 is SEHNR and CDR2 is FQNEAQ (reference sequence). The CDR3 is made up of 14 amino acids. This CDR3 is CASSLIGASYEQYF.

The CDR3 sequence is CSARVQENYGYTF. This chain joins TRBV20-1 and TRBJ1-2. There are 13 residues in the CDR3. Germline V gene sequence: CDR1 DFQATT, CDR2 SNEGSKA (reference sequence).

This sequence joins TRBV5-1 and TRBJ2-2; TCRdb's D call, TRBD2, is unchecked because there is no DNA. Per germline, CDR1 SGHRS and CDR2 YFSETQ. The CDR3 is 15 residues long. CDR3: CASSLGEWGTGELFF.

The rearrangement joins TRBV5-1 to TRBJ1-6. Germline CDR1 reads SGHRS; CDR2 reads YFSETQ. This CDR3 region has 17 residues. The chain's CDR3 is CASRERASSLLLPPLHF.